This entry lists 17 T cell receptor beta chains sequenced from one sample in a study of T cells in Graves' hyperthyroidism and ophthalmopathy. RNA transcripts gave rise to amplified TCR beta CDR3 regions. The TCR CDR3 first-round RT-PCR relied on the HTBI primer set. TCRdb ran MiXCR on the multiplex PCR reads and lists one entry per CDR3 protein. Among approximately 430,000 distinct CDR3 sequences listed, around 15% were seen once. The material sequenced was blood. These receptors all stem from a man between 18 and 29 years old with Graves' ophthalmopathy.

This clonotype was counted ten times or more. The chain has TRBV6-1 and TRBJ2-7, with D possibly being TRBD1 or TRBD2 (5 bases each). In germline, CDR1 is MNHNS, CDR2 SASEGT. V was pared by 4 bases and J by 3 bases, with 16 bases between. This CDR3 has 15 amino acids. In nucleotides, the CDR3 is TGTGCCAGCAGTGCAGCGGACACCTCTTTCTACGAGCAGTACTTC. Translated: CASSAADTSFYEQYF.

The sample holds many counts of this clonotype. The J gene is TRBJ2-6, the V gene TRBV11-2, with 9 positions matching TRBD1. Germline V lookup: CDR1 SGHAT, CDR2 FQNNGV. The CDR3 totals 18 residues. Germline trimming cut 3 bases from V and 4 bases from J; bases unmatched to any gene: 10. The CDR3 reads CASSFTRTGVLGANVLTF. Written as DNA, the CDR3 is TGTGCCAGCAGCTTCACGCGGACAGGGGTTTTAGGGGCCAACGTCCTGACTTTC. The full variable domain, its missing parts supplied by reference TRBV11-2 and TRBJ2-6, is EAGVAQSPRYKIIEKRQSVAFWCNPISGHATLYWYQQILGQGPKLLIQFQNNGVVDDSQLPKDRFSAERLKGVDSTLKIQPAKLEDSAVYLCASSFTRTGVLGANVLTFGAGSRLTVL.

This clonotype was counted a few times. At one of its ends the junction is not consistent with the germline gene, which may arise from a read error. The CDR3, as DNA: TGCGCCAGCAGAAGGCTAGCGGGAGGGGCATACAATGAGCTGTTCTTC. It encodes CASRRLAGGAYNELFF. The gene calls are TRBV5-1 and TRBJ2-1, with TRBD2 matching over 12 bases. Germline loops: CDR1 SGHRS, CDR2 YFSETQ. CDR3 length: 16 residues.

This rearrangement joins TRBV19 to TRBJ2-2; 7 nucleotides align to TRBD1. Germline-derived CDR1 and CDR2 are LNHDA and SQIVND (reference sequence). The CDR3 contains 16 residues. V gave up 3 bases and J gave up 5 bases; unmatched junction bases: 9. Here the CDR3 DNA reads TGTGCCAGTAGTATGGTCCCCGGACAGGCAACCGGGGAGCTGTTTTTT. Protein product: CASSMVPGQATGELFF.

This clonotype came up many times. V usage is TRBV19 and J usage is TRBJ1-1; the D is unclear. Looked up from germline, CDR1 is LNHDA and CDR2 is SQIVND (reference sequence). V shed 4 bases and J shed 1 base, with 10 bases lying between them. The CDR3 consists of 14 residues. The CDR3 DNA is TGTGCCAGTAGTAGTCTAAAGGAGAACACTGAAGCTTTCTTT. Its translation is CASSSLKENTEAFF. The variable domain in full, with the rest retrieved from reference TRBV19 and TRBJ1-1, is DGGITQSPKYLFRKEGQNVTLSCEQNLNHDAMYWYRQDPGQGLRLIYYSQIVNDFQKGDIAEGYSVSREKKESFPLTVTSAQKNPTAFYLCASSSLKENTEAFFGQGTRLTVV.

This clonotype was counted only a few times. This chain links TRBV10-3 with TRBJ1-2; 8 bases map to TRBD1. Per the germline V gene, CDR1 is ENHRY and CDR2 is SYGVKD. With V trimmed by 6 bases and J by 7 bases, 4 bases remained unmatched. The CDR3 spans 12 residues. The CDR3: CAIRGTGSGYTF. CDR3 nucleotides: TGTGCCATCAGGGGGACAGGTAGTGGCTACACCTTC.

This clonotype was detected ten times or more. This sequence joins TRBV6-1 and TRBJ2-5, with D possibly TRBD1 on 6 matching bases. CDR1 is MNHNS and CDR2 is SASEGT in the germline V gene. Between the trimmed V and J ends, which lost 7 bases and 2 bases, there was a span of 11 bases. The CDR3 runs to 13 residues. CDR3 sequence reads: CASKTGAQETQYF. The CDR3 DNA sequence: TGTGCCAGCAAGACAGGAGCGCAAGAGACCCAGTACTTC.

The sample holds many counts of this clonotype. The CDR3 DNA reads as TGCGCCAGCTTTCAGGGCGCCGGGGAGCTGTTTTTT. This translates into CASFQGAGELFF. J is TRBJ2-2 and V is TRBV5-1; possible D gene TRBD1, 5 bases. Germline CDR1 reads SGHRS; CDR2 reads YFSETQ. The CDR3 sequence is 12 residues long. Deletions cut 7 bases from V and 6 bases from J, with 10 bases between.

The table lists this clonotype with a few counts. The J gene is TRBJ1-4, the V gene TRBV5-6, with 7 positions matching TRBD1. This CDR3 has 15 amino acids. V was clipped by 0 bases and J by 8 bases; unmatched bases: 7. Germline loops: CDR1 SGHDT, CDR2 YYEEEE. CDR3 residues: CASSLGQGGMEKLFF. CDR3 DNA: TGTGCCAGCAGCTTGGGGCAGGGGGGAATGGAAAAACTGTTTTTT. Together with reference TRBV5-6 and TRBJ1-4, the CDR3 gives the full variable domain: DAGVTQSPTHLIKTRGQQVTLRCSPKSGHDTVSWYQQALGQGPQFIFQYYEEEERQRGNFPDRFSGHQFPNYSSELNVNALLLGDSALYLCASSLGQGGMEKLFFGSGTQLSVL.

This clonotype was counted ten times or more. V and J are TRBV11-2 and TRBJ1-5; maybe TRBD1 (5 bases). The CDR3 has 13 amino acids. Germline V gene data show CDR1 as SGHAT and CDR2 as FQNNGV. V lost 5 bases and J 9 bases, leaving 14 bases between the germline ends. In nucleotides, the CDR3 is TGTGCCAGCAGCACAGACAGCCCGTGGCCCCAGCATTTT. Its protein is CASSTDSPWPQHF.

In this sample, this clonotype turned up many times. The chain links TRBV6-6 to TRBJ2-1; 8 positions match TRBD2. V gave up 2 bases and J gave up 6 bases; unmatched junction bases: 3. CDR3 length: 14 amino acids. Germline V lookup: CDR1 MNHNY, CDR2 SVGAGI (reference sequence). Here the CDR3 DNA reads TGTGCCAGCAGTTACAACGGGAGGGGCAATGAGCAGTTCTTC. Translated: CASSYNGRGNEQFF.

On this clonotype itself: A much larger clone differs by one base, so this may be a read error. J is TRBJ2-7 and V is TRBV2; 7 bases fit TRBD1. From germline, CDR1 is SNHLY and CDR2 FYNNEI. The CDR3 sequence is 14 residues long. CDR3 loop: CTSSGDREFAEQYF. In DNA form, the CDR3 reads TGTACCAGCAGTGGAGACAGGGAATTCGCCGAGCAGTACTTC.

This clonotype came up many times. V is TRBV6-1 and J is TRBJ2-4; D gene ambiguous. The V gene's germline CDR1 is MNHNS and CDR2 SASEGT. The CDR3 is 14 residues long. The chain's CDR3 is CAAPPPSRGNIQYF. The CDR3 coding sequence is TGTGCAGCGCCTCCCCCTTCCCGCGGAAACATTCAGTACTTC.

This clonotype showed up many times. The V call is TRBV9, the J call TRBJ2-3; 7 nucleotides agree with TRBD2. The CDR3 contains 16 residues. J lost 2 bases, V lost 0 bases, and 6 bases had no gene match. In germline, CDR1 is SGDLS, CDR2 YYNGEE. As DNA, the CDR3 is TGTGCCAGCAGCGTAGTGTCGGGAGGAATCACAGATACGCAGTATTTT. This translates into CASSVVSGGITDTQYF. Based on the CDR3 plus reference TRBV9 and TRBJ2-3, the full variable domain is DSGVTQTPKHLITATGQRVTLRCSPRSGDLSVYWYQQSLDQGLQFLIQYYNGEERAKGNILERFSAQQFPDLHSELNLSSLELGDSALYFCASSVVSGGITDTQYFGPGTRLTVL.

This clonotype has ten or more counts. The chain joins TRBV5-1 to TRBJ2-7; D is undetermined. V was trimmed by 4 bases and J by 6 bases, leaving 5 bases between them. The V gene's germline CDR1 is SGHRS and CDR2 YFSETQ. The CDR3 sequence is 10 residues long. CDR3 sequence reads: CASSKSEQYF. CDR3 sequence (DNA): TGCGCCAGCAGCAAGTCCGAGCAGTACTTC.

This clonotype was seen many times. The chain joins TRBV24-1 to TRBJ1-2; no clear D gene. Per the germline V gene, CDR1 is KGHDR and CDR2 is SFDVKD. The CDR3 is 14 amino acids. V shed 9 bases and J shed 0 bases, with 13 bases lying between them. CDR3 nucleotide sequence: TGTGCCACCTCCCCCAGCCAATCTAACTATGGCTACACCTTC. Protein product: CATSPSQSNYGYTF.

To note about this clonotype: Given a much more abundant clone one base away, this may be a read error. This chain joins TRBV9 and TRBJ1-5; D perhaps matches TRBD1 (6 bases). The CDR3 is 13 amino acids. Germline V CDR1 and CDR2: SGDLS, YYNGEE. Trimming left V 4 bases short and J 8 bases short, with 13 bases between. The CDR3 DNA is TGTGCCAGCAGCCCTAGGACAGACGAGCCCCAGCATTTT. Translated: CASSPRTDEPQHF.